One T cell receptor beta chain is described in this entry. The repertoire was sequenced with immunoSEQ multiplex PCR; TCRdb's copy has only in-frame clones and lacks some. In the table there are about a million clones, less than 85% of which are singletons. The length of the CDR3 is 13 residues. Germline V gene data show CDR1 as SGHAT and CDR2 as FQNNGV. Deletions cut 5 bases from V and 10 bases from J, with 18 bases between. This record comes from a study of shared clonotypes between healthy human individuals. The receptor comes from a man between 18 and 29 years old in good health. The source material was memory CD4+ T cells sorted from blood. Subset defined: CD45RA-negative fraction. The rearrangement uses TRBV11-2 and TRBJ2-7, with D perhaps TRBD1 (6 bases). CDR3 amino acids: CASSPSPAGAQYF. CDR3 in DNA: TGTGCCAGCAGCCCCAGCCCCGCAGGGGCTCAGTACTTC.